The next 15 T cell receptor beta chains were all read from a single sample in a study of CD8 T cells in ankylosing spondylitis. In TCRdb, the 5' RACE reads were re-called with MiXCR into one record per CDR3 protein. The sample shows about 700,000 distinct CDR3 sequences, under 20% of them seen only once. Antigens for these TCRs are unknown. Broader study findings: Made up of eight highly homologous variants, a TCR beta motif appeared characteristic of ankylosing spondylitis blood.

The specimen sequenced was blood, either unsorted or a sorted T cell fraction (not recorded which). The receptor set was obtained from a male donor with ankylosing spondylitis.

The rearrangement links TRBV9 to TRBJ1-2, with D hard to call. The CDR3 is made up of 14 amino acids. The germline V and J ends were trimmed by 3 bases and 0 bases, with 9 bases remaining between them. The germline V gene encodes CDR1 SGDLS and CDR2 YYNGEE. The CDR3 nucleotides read TGTGCCAGCAGCGATCTGGCTTCTAACTATGGCTACACCTTC. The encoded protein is CASSDLASNYGYTF.

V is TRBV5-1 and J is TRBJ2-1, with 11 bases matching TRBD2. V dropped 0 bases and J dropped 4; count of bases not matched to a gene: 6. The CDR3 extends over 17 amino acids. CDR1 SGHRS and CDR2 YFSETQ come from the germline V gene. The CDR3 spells CASSLVLAGGTYNEQFF. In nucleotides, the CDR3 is TGCGCCAGCAGCTTGGTTCTAGCGGGAGGCACGTACAATGAGCAGTTCTTC.

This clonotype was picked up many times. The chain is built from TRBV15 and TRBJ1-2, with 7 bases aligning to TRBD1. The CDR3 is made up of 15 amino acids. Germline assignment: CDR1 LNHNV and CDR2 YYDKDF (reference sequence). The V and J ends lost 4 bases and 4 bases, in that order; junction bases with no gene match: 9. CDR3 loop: CATSTPGQSFYGYTF. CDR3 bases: TGTGCCACCAGCACACCGGGACAGTCTTTCTATGGCTACACCTTC.

The CDR3, as DNA: TGTGCCAGTAGTCCCGGACTAGTTCCCTACGAGCAGTACTTC. Encoded protein: CASSPGLVPYEQYF. V gene TRBV19 combines with J gene TRBJ2-7; 7 bases align to TRBD2. Germline V gives CDR1 LNHDA, CDR2 SQIVND (reference sequence). This CDR3 comprises 14 residues. V trimming: 5 bases; J trimming: 2 bases; junction bases outside the gene matches: 6.

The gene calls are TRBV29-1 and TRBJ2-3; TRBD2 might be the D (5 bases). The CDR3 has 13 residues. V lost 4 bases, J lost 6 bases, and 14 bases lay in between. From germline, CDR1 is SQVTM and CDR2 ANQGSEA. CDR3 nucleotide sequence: TGCAGCGTTGGTGTAAGCAGGAGGGATACGCAGTATTTT. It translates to CSVGVSRRDTQYF.

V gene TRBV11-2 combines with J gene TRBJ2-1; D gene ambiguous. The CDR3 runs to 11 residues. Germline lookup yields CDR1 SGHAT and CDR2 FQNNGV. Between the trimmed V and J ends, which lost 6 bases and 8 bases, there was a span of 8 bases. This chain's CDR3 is CASSFYDEQFF. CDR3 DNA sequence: TGTGCCAGCAGTTTTTACGATGAGCAGTTCTTC.

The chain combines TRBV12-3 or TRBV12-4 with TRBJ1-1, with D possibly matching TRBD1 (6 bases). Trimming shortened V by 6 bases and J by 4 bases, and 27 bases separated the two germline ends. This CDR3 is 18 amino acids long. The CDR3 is CASSPVDRSQPGGTEAFF. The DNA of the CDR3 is TGTGCCAGCAGCCCCGTCGACAGGAGCCAACCTGGGGGCACTGAAGCTTTCTTT.

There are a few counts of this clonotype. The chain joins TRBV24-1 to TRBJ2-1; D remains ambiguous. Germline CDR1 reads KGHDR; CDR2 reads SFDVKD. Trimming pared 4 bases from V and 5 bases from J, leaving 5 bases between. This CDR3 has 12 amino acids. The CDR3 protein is CATSDLNNEQFF. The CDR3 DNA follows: TGTGCCACCAGTGACCTAAACAATGAGCAGTTCTTC.

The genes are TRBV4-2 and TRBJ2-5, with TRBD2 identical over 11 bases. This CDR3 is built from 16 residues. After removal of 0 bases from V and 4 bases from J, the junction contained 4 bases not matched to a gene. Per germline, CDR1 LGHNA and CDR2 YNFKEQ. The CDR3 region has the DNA TGTGCCAGCAGCCAAGAAGCTGGACTAGCGGGAGAGACCCAGTACTTC. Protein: CASSQEAGLAGETQYF.

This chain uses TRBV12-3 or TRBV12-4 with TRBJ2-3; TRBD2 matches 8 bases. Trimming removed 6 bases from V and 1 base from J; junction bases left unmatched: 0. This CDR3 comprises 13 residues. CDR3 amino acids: CASRAGGTDTQYF. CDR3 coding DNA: TGTGCCAGCAGAGCGGGGGGCACAGATACGCAGTATTTT.

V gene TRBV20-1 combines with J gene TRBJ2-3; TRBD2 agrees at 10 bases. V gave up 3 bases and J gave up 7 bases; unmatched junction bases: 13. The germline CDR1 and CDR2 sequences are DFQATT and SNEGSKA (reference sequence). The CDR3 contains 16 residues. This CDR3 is CSASLAGDNRGYTQYF. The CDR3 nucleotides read TGCAGTGCTAGCCTAGCGGGAGACAACCGAGGATATACGCAGTATTTT.

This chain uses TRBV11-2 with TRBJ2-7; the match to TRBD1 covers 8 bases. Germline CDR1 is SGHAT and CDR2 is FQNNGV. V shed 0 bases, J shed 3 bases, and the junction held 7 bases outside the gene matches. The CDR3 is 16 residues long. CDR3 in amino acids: CASSLDQGAGGYEQYF. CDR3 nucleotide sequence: TGTGCCAGCAGCTTAGACCAGGGGGCAGGGGGCTACGAGCAGTACTTC.

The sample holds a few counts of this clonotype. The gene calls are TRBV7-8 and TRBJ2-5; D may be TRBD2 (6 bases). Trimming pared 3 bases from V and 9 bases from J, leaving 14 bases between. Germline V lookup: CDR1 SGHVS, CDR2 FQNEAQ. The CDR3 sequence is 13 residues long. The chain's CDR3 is CASSFGPPGAQYF. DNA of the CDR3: TGTGCCAGCAGCTTCGGACCACCGGGGGCCCAGTACTTC.

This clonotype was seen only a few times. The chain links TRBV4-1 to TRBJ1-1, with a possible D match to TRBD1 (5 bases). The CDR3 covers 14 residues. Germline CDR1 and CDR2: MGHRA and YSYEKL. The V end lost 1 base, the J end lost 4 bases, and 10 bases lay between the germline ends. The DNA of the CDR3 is TGCGCCAGCAGCCAAGGTTGGGACGGCACTGAAGCTTTCTTT. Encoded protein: CASSQGWDGTEAFF.

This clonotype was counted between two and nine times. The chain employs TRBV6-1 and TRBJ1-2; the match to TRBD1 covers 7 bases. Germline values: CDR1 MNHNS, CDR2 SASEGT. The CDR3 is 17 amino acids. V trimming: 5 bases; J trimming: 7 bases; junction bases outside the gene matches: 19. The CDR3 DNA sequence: TGTGCCAGCAGTCGAAACAGGGGCCAGGCGTATCGGGGTGGCTACACCTTC. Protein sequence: CASSRNRGQAYRGGYTF.